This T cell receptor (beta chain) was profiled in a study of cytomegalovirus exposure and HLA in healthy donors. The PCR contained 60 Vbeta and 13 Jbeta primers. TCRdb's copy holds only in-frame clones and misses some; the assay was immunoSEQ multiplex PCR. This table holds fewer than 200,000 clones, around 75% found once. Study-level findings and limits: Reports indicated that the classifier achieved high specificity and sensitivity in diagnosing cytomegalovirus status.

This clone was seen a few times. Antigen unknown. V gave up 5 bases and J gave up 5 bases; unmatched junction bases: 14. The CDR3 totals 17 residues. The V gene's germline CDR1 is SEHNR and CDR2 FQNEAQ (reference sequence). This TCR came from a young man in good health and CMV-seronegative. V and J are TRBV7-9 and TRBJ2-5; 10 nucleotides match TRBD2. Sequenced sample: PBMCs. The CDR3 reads CASSLPHLSGRGETQYF. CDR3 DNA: TGTGCCAGCAGCCTACCCCACCTCAGCGGGAGGGGCGAGACCCAGTACTTC.